This T cell receptor beta chain emerged from a study of blood T cell repertoires in COVID-19. Study details: Specimens from acute and convalescent COVID-19 originated in the United States, Italy and Spain.

The assay was immunoSEQ multiplex PCR, and TCRdb's table has in-frame clones only and misses some. The sample contains 180,000 or so clones, around 91% of which appear only once. CDR1 and CDR2 from the germline V gene are DFQATT and SNEGSKA (reference sequence). V was clipped by 4 bases and J by 4 bases, with 6 bases between them. This CDR3 region has 11 residues. All enrollees were about 18 to 100 years old and from under 25 US areas. Participant-given clinical history determined each cohort assignment. All recovered Cohort 3 donors got two negative PCRs, got clearance, or saw symptom resolution. Sequenced sample: PBMCs or T cells enriched from blood (not recorded which). The chain carries TRBV20-1 and TRBJ2-3; no definite D call. The TCR comes from a woman aged 18-35 years who had recovered from COVID-19. The CDR3 DNA follows: TGCAGTGCTATTATCTCAGATACGCAGTATTTT. It specifies CSAIISDTQYF.